The 31 T cell receptor beta chains listed next were all sequenced from one sample in a study of blood T cell repertoires in COVID-19. Produced via immunoSEQ multiplex PCR; TCRdb's table is partial and in-frame only. The sample lists fewer than 250,000 clones; 80% to 90% were seen once. Sequencing input: PBMCs or T cells enriched from blood (not recorded which). These receptors were collected from a woman between 18 and 29 years old who had recovered from COVID-19.

The V call is TRBV19, the J call TRBJ1-6, with 7 positions matching TRBD1. V lost 8 bases and J lost 6; bases outside the gene matches: 4. CDR1 is LNHDA and CDR2 is SQIVND in the germline V gene (reference sequence). The CDR3 runs to 13 residues. CDR3 loop: CASCDRANSPLHF. The CDR3 coding sequence is TGTGCCAGTTGCGACAGGGCTAATTCACCCCTCCACTTT.

The chain joins TRBV10-2 to TRBJ2-1; TRBD2 might be the D (5 bases). The germline CDR1 and CDR2 sequences are WSHSY and SAAADI. This CDR3 has 14 residues. Trimming took off 4 bases at V and 6 bases at J, with 13 bases between the two ends. The CDR3 bases are TGCGCCAGCAGTGCCGACTACGTGGGCAATGAGCAGTTCTTC. Its protein is CASSADYVGNEQFF.

The CDR3 region has the DNA TGTGCCAGCAGCCAAGCGGTCGGTACCTACGAGCAGTACTTC. Protein sequence: CASSQAVGTYEQYF. The rearrangement links TRBV3-1 (or the pseudogene TRBV3-2) to TRBJ2-7; no definite D call. The V and J ends lost 1 base and 2 bases respectively, with 9 bases between them. The CDR3 length is 14 residues. Germline V lookup: CDR1 LGHDT, CDR2 YNNKEL (reference sequence).

V gene TRBV30 combines with J gene TRBJ1-6; TRBD1 matches at 8 bases. The CDR3 length is 16 residues. Germline V gene sequence: CDR1 GTSNPN, CDR2 SVGIG (reference sequence). V trimming: 7 bases; J trimming: 0 bases; junction bases outside the gene matches: 8. The DNA of the CDR3 is TGTGCCTTAGGGACAGGAAAGAGCTCCTATAATTCACCCCTCCACTTT. The encoded protein is CALGTGKSSYNSPLHF.

The chain joins TRBV7-2 to TRBJ2-1; 12 bases are a match to TRBD2. CDR1 is SGHTA, CDR2 FQGNSA, per germline. The junction had 2 bases not matched to a gene; V was cut back by 2 bases and J by 6 bases. The CDR3 has 15 residues. CDR3 DNA: TGTGCCAGCAGCTTACTAGCGGGGGGGCCCAATGAGCAGTTCTTC. It translates to CASSLLAGGPNEQFF.

The genes are TRBV28 and TRBJ2-7, with D possibly TRBD1 on 6 matching bases. In germline, CDR1 is MDHEN, CDR2 SYDVKM. The V end was cut by 4 bases, the J end by 7 bases, with 11 bases between. CDR3 length: 12 residues. The CDR3 is CASSSQGTEQYF. The DNA of the CDR3 is TGTGCCAGCAGTTCACAGGGAACGGAGCAGTACTTC.

The V and J genes are TRBV11-2 and TRBJ2-3, with D uncertain. Looked up from germline, CDR1 is SGHAT and CDR2 is FQNNGV. The CDR3 is 11 amino acids. The ends were cut back, 3 bases at V and 8 bases at J, with 6 bases in the middle. CDR3 residues: CASSLQRTQYF. CDR3 DNA sequence: TGTGCCAGCAGCTTGCAGCGTACGCAGTATTTT.

The V and J genes are TRBV5-4 and TRBJ2-1; 11 bases align to TRBD2. Losses at the gene ends were 3 bases for V and 4 bases for J; bases not matched to a gene: 3. The germline V gene encodes CDR1 SGHNT and CDR2 YYREEE (reference sequence). The CDR3 length is 15 residues. CDR3 sequence reads: CASSSLAGGYNEQFF. DNA for the CDR3: TGTGCCAGCAGCTCTCTAGCGGGGGGTTACAATGAGCAGTTCTTC.

This clone was seen a handful of times. The chain joins TRBV10-1 to TRBJ2-1, with 9 bases fitting TRBD1. This CDR3 is built from 16 residues. Trimming at V came to 3 bases and at J to 6 bases, leaving 9 bases not matched to a gene. CDR1 is WNHNN and CDR2 is SYGVQD in the germline V gene (reference sequence). The CDR3 reads CASSEVGDREGNEQFF. The CDR3 nucleotides are TGCGCCAGCAGTGAAGTAGGGGACAGGGAAGGCAATGAGCAGTTCTTC.

J is TRBJ2-3 and V is TRBV4-2, with D perhaps matching TRBD2 (7 bases). CDR3 length equals 18 residues. Between the trimmed V and J ends, which lost 4 bases and 0 bases, there was a span of 20 bases. The germline CDR1 and CDR2 sequences are LGHNA and YNFKEQ. The DNA for the CDR3 is TGTGCCAGCAGCCCCTTAGAGGGGGGGCTACCTAGCACAGATACGCAGTATTTT. Translation gives CASSPLEGGLPSTDTQYF.

The genes are TRBV6-5 and TRBJ1-5; D is possibly TRBD1 (6 bases). Trimming shortened V by 6 bases and J by 3 bases, and 12 bases separated the two germline ends. Germline CDR1 is MNHEY and CDR2 is SVGAGI. The CDR3 consists of 14 residues. CDR3 sequence: CASSNRVNNQPQHF. CDR3 sequence (DNA): TGTGCCAGCAGCAACAGGGTTAACAATCAGCCCCAGCATTTT.

This rearrangement joins TRBV27 to TRBJ1-1; a possible D gene is TRBD1 (5 bases). The ends were cut back, 6 bases at V and 3 bases at J, with 23 bases in the middle. The CDR3 sequence is 17 residues long. In germline, CDR1 is MNHEY, CDR2 SMNVEV (reference sequence). This chain's CDR3 is CASSRFSVGGLYTEAFF. The DNA for the CDR3 is TGTGCCAGCAGCAGATTCTCGGTCGGGGGATTATACACTGAAGCTTTCTTT.

This clone has just one count. V usage is TRBV5-1 and J usage is TRBJ2-5; 8 nucleotides line up with TRBD1. Looked up from germline, CDR1 is SGHRS and CDR2 is YFSETQ. The CDR3 consists of 14 residues. V gave up 3 bases and J gave up 5 bases; unmatched junction bases: 6. The CDR3 DNA sequence: TGCGCCAGCAGCTCCGGGACAGGAGGGGAGACCCAGTACTTC. Protein: CASSSGTGGETQYF.

The V call is TRBV6-5, the J call TRBJ1-1; 8 bases line up with TRBD1. This CDR3 region has 12 residues. CDR1 and CDR2 (germline): MNHEY, SVGAGI. The J segment lost 8 bases and the V segment lost 5 bases, leaving 4 bases of the junction unmatched. CDR3 amino acids: CASSKRTGEAFF. As DNA, the CDR3 is TGTGCCAGCAGTAAAAGGACAGGGGAAGCTTTCTTT.

The chain couples TRBV27 to TRBJ2-1; TRBD1 might be the D (5 bases). CDR1 is MNHEY, CDR2 SMNVEV, per germline (reference sequence). This CDR3 is built from 14 residues. Trimming stripped 2 bases from V and 6 bases from J, with 11 bases between. The CDR3 nucleotides are TGTGCCAGCAGTTTAGGAAGGGGTCGCAATGAGCAGTTCTTC. It yields the protein CASSLGRGRNEQFF.

V gene TRBV7-8 combines with J gene TRBJ2-5, with 14 nucleotides matching TRBD2. CDR1 and CDR2 (germline): SGHVS, FQNEAQ. This CDR3 is 15 amino acids long. V trimming: 5 bases; J trimming: 5 bases; junction bases outside the gene matches: 4. The CDR3 DNA sequence: TGTGCCAGCAGCCAGGGACTAGCGGGGGCGGAGACCCAGTACTTC. Translated, it gives CASSQGLAGAETQYF.

This chain links TRBV2 with TRBJ2-2, with D perhaps matching TRBD2 (6 bases). Germline CDR1 reads SNHLY; CDR2 reads FYNNEI. The CDR3 extends over 14 amino acids. The germline V and J ends were trimmed by 8 bases and 6 bases, with 16 bases remaining between them. The CDR3 loop reads CASEGLRRAGELFF. CDR3 nucleotides: TGTGCCAGCGAGGGTCTGAGGAGGGCCGGGGAGCTGTTTTTT. Looking up the rest from reference TRBV2 and TRBJ2-2 gives the full variable domain: EPEVTQTPSHQVTQMGQEVILRCVPISNHLYFYWYRQILGQKVEFLVSFYNNEISEKSEIFDDQFSVERPDGSNFTLKIRSTKLEDSAMYFCASEGLRRAGELFFGEGSRLTVL.

The V gene is TRBV18, the J gene TRBJ2-3, with D perhaps TRBD2 (7 bases). V lost 2 bases, J lost 2 bases, and 17 bases lay in between. From germline, CDR1 is KGHSH and CDR2 LQKENI. The CDR3 length is 17 residues. CDR3 DNA: TGTGCCAGCTCACCAGGGTGGTACGGGGGGCACACAGATACGCAGTATTTT. It encodes CASSPGWYGGHTDTQYF.

The chain has TRBV24-1 and TRBJ2-7; 9 positions agree with TRBD1. From germline, CDR1 is KGHDR and CDR2 SFDVKD. The CDR3 length is 15 residues. V lost 3 bases and J lost 7; bases outside the gene matches: 9. CDR3 protein: CATSDRGDRAREQYF. In DNA, the CDR3 is TGTGCCACCAGTGATCGAGGGGACAGGGCTCGGGAGCAGTACTTC.

J is TRBJ2-2 and V is TRBV27; D is ambiguous. The V end lost 5 bases, the J end lost 1 base, and 20 bases lay between the germline ends. CDR3 length: 18 residues. Germline values: CDR1 MNHEY, CDR2 SMNVEV (reference sequence). DNA of the CDR3: TGTGCCAGCAGTCCTCTAGGAGTTGTCGGCATGAACACCGGGGAGCTGTTTTTT. Translated: CASSPLGVVGMNTGELFF.

The chain links TRBV18 to TRBJ1-2, with D uncertain. Trimming pared 0 bases from V and 4 bases from J, leaving 6 bases between. In germline, CDR1 is KGHSH, CDR2 LQKENI. The CDR3 is 13 amino acids. The CDR3 protein is CASSPPALYGYTF. The CDR3 nucleotides are TGTGCCAGCTCACCACCGGCCCTCTATGGCTACACCTTC. The full variable domain, rest sourced from reference TRBV18 and TRBJ1-2, is NAGVMQNPRHLVRRRGQEARLRCSPMKGHSHVYWYRQLPEEGLKFMVYLQKENIIDESGMPKERFSAEFPKEGPSILRIQQVVRGDSAAYFCASSPPALYGYTFGSGTRLTVV.

The rearrangement uses TRBV19 and TRBJ1-4; a weak D match, TRBD1 (5 bases). The CDR3 has 14 residues. Germline V gives CDR1 LNHDA, CDR2 SQIVND (reference sequence). V lost 10 bases, J lost 7 bases, and 19 bases lay in between. CDR3 region: CATRWRGSSEKLFF. The DNA for the CDR3 is TGTGCCACCCGATGGAGGGGTTCGTCTGAAAAACTGTTTTTT.

In its sample, this clone was seen once. J is TRBJ1-6 and V is TRBV28; D call uncertain. Trimming left V 4 bases short and J 10 bases short, with 14 bases between. This CDR3 spans 14 amino acids. In germline, CDR1 is MDHEN, CDR2 SYDVKM. CDR3 DNA sequence: TGTGCCAGCAGTTCCAGTCAGTCCGGGTCACCCCTCCACTTT. It specifies CASSSSQSGSPLHF.

This chain links TRBV12-5 with TRBJ2-7; 13 nucleotides match TRBD2. CDR1 LGHNT and CDR2 FRNRAP come from the germline V gene. This CDR3 comprises 17 residues. J gave up 7 bases and V 3 bases, and 12 bases lay outside the gene matches. CDR3 in DNA: TGTGCTAGTGGTTTTTCATCACTAGCGGGGGGGCCGCGGGAGCAGTACTTC. Protein product: CASGFSSLAGGPREQYF.

This chain joins TRBV28 and TRBJ2-7; TRBD2 might be the D (5 bases). The germline V gene has CDR1 MDHEN and CDR2 SYDVKM. The CDR3 runs 15 residues. Trimming cost V 8 bases and J 2 bases, with 19 bases left between them. The CDR3 DNA is TGTGCCAGCCGCCGGCGGGCTAGCCGGCCCTACGAGCAGTACTTC. It yields the protein CASRRRASRPYEQYF.

The J gene is TRBJ1-3, the V gene TRBV6-5; D uncertain. Between the trimmed V and J ends, which lost 7 bases and 0 bases, there was a span of 13 bases. The CDR3 loop spans 15 amino acids. Germline CDR1 reads MNHEY; CDR2 reads SVGAGI. The CDR3, as DNA: TGTGCCAGCAAATTTAATGTCGGCTCTGGAAACACCATATATTTT. Translating gives CASKFNVGSGNTIYF.

The chain employs TRBV18 and TRBJ1-1, with a possible D match to TRBD1 (6 bases). Germline CDR1 is KGHSH and CDR2 is LQKENI. CDR3 length: 15 amino acids. Trimming cost V 1 base and J 5 bases, with 14 bases left between them. The CDR3 loop reads CASSPLGDRRTEAFF. DNA of the CDR3: TGTGCCAGCTCACCACTCGGAGACAGGCGGACTGAAGCTTTCTTT. The full variable domain, completed using reference TRBV18 and TRBJ1-1, is NAGVMQNPRHLVRRRGQEARLRCSPMKGHSHVYWYRQLPEEGLKFMVYLQKENIIDESGMPKERFSAEFPKEGPSILRIQQVVRGDSAAYFCASSPLGDRRTEAFFGQGTRLTVV.

The CDR3 sequence: CASSPPGWGPDPYEQYF. The DNA for the CDR3 is TGTGCCAGCAGCCCCCCCGGGTGGGGCCCGGACCCCTACGAGCAGTACTTC. The J gene is TRBJ2-7, the V gene TRBV4-2; D is perhaps TRBD1 (5 bases). V lost 4 bases to trimming and J lost 2 bases, with 21 bases between them. Germline assignment: CDR1 LGHNA and CDR2 YNFKEQ. The CDR3 is 17 amino acids.

The V gene is TRBV29-1, the J gene TRBJ2-7; the D gene is possibly TRBD1 (5 bases). This CDR3 comprises 14 residues. V gave up 4 bases and J gave up 3 bases, with 16 bases separating them. Germline values: CDR1 SQVTM, CDR2 ANQGSEA. CDR3 residues: CSVVVRGRDYEQYF. The CDR3 DNA is TGCAGCGTTGTGGTTAGGGGCAGGGACTACGAGCAGTACTTC.

The V call is TRBV18, the J call TRBJ1-3; no clear D. The V gene lost 3 bases and the J gene lost 0 bases, with 15 bases spanning the gap. Germline V lookup: CDR1 KGHSH, CDR2 LQKENI. The CDR3 has 17 amino acids. The CDR3 spells CASSPLASISSGNTIYF. The CDR3 region has the DNA TGTGCCAGCTCACCGTTGGCCTCGATCTCCTCTGGAAACACCATATATTTT.

The gene calls are TRBV5-1 and TRBJ1-1; TRBD1 agrees at 12 bases. V shed 0 bases, J shed 2 bases, and the junction held 2 bases outside the gene matches. This CDR3 contains 16 residues. The germline V gene encodes CDR1 SGHRS and CDR2 YFSETQ. CDR3 in DNA: TGCGCCAGCAGCTTGGTGGGACAGGGGGCCAACACTGAAGCTTTCTTT. Translated: CASSLVGQGANTEAFF.